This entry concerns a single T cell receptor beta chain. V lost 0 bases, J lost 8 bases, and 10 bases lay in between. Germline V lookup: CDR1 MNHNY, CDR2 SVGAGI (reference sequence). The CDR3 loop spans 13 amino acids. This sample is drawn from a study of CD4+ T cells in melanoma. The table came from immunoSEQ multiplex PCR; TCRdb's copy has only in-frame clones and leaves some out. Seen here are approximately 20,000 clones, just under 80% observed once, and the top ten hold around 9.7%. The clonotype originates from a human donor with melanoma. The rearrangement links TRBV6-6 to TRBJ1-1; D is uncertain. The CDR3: CASSYSLTGEAFF. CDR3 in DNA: TGTGCCAGCAGTTACTCTCTGACGGGGGAAGCTTTCTTT.